This T cell receptor beta chain was identified in a study of T cell responses to AZD1222 COVID-19 vaccine. Remarks on this clone: Its antigen is undetermined.

Findings of the study overall: Close to half of all spike-specific TCRs reportedly target regions of the variants that are unmutated. Baseline seropositivity occurred in only a handful of AZD1222 recipients. Possibly, clonal diversity was underestimated; donors were largely white British and included more females.

The germline gives CDR1 LNHDA, CDR2 SQIVND (reference sequence). Trimming pared 3 bases from V and 2 bases from J, leaving 14 bases between. This CDR3 contains 15 residues. Sequencing used immunoSEQ multiplex PCR; TCRdb keeps in-frame clones, though not all of them. The table has about 75,000 clones, over 75% seen once. The chain is built from TRBV19 and TRBJ2-7; a possible D gene is TRBD1 (5 bases). The receptor's source is an adult who received the AZD1222 COVID-19 vaccine. The specimen comprised peripheral blood, sampled 28 days after the second AZD1222 dose. The CDR3, as DNA: TGTGCCAGTAGTATTCGACAGATGGGGACCTACGAGCAGTACTTC. It yields the protein CASSIRQMGTYEQYF.